The clone carrying this TCR beta chain showed up just a few times. CDR1 is DFQATT, CDR2 SNEGSKA, per germline (reference sequence). The CDR3 has 17 residues. V lost 2 bases, J lost 2 bases, and 12 bases stayed unmatched. The time point here: newly diagnosed GD, antithyroid drugs for less than 3 months. The TCR library was prepared using RNA isolated from PBMCs. Building the TCR beta libraries relied on iRepertoire HTBI primers, and CDR3 regions underwent Arm-PCR. TCRdb passed the multiplex PCR reads through MiXCR, listing each CDR3 protein once. Counted here are approximately 400,000 distinct CDR3 sequences, approximately 12% occurring once; the ten biggest clones make up approximately 17%. This sample is part of a study of regulatory T cells in long-lasting Graves disease. The sample was also linked to a second study, of T cells in Graves' hyperthyroidism and ophthalmopathy. That work contributes: Patients between 18 and 65 years old had hyperthyroidism, newly diagnosed and lasting under 2 months.

The chain employs TRBV20-1 and TRBJ2-1; 7 bases agree with TRBD2. This clonotype originated in a woman aged 18-29 years with Graves disease. The sample was peripheral blood mononuclear cells (PBMCs), taken at new diagnosis, from a patient treated with antithyroid drugs. The CDR3: CSARSPNNLAAYNEQFF. CDR3 nucleotides: TGCAGTGCTAGATCGCCGAACAACCTAGCGGCCTACAATGAGCAGTTCTTC.